A selection of T cell receptor beta chains follows, all from one sample in a study of OX40 agonist ivuxolimab in advanced cancers. Here immunoSEQ multiplex PCR was the method, and the copy in TCRdb shows in-frame clones only, minus some. The data contain under 100,000 clones, about 92% of them seen just once; the ten biggest clones take up about 0.54%. Material: CD4+ or CD8+ T cells sorted from blood, obtained in a trial of the OX40 agonist ivuxolimab. The receptors here all came from an adult with an advanced solid tumor such as melanoma, head and neck, liver or kidney cancer. CDR3s include the opening cysteine and the closing phenylalanine or tryptophan. D genes are given only for firm matches. Expanded clones get a size class; other rows say once, few or many, or leave the size out.

V gene	D gene	clone size	J gene	CDR3 protein	CDR3 DNA
TRBV19	-	-	TRBJ2-7	CASSVDSTYEQYF	TGTGCCAGTAGTGTTGACAGTACCTACGAGCAGTACTTC
TRBV6-1	-	-	TRBJ1-3	CASRGTGSSGNTIYF	TGTGCCAGTAGAGGAACAGGAAGCTCTGGAAACACCATATATTTT
TRBV5-1	TRBD2	-	TRBJ2-7	CASSSLAGDHEQYF	TGCGCCAGCAGCTCACTAGCGGGAGACCACGAGCAGTACTTC
TRBV4-3	-	-	TRBJ2-1	CASSQGAADSYNEQFF	TGCGCCAGCAGCCAAGGAGCAGCAGACTCCTACAATGAGCAGTTCTTC
TRBV6-1	-	once	TRBJ2-7	CASSETRVIYEQYF	TGTGCCAGCAGTGAAACGAGAGTGATCTACGAGCAGTACTTC
TRBV7-9	TRBD1	-	TRBJ1-2	CASSYSTATGAYGYTF	TGTGCCAGCAGCTACTCGACGGCGACAGGGGCCTATGGCTACACCTTC
TRBV28	-	-	TRBJ1-4	CASSRESGAGEKLFF	TGTGCCAGCAGCAGGGAGAGCGGAGCTGGAGAAAAACTGTTTTTT
TRBV10-3	-	-	TRBJ2-5	CAISESKGQETQYF	TGTGCCATCAGTGAGTCGAAGGGGCAAGAGACCCAGTACTTC
TRBV19	TRBD2	-	TRBJ2-5	CASSILGGETQYF	TGTGCCAGTAGTATTTTGGGAGGGGAGACCCAGTACTTC
TRBV11-3	TRBD2	-	TRBJ2-3	CASSLGLAGGLADTQYF	TGTGCCAGCAGCTTAGGGCTAGCGGGAGGGCTCGCAGATACGCAGTATTTT
TRBV7-8	-	once	TRBJ1-5	CASSLTDGQPQHF	TGTGCCAGCAGCTTAACCGATGGTCAGCCCCAGCATTTT
TRBV27	-	-	TRBJ1-3	CASSPRGAFSGNTIYF	TGTGCCAGCAGTCCCCGAGGTGCATTCTCTGGAAACACCATATATTTT
TRBV5-1	-	-	TRBJ2-5	CASSLGPSQGETQYF	TGCGCCAGCAGCCTTGGGCCTAGCCAGGGAGAGACCCAGTACTTC
TRBV28	TRBD2	-	TRBJ2-2	CASRQSSGRRGTGELFF	TGTGCCAGCAGACAAAGTAGCGGGAGAAGGGGCACCGGGGAGCTGTTTTTT
TRBV7-9	-	-	TRBJ2-1	CASSLANHNEQFF	TGTGCCAGCAGCTTAGCGAATCACAATGAGCAGTTCTTC
TRBV4-2	TRBD2	few	TRBJ2-7	CASSQDRGTRRYEQYF	TGTGCCAGCAGCCAAGATCGAGGGACTAGAAGGTACGAGCAGTACTTC
TRBV9	TRBD2	-	TRBJ2-2	CASSVGGAGVVGELFF	TGTGCCAGCAGCGTAGGAGGAGCGGGAGTAGTCGGGGAGCTGTTTTTT
TRBV5-1	-	once	TRBJ1-6	CASSLGQGNSPLHF	TGCGCCAGCAGCTTGGGGCAGGGCAATTCACCCCTCCACTTT